The 32 T cell receptor beta chains listed next were all sequenced from one sample in a study of siplizumab effects on memory and regulatory T cells (dated 2019 in TCRdb). To prepare the library, the immunoSEQ multiplex PCR assay was applied. The immuneACCESS repertoire file appears here via TCRdb, limited to in-frame rearrangements. These files lack a portion of the clones; in checked studies, under half of the deficit traces to unresolved V genes, and the cause of the others is not known. For this sample there are over 65,000 clones; around 93% appear just once. Of the sample, about 5% is held by the ten largest clones. The sequencing sample was made of CD8+ T cells sorted from blood. The receptors come from a human donor in good health.

J is TRBJ2-7 and V is TRBV4-1; D is ambiguous. The V end lost 3 bases, the J end lost 3 bases, and 9 bases lay between the germline ends. The CDR3 covers 13 residues. CDR1 is MGHRA, CDR2 YSYEKL, per germline. The CDR3 nucleotides read TGCGCCAGCAGCCACAGCCCCGGCTACGAGCAGTACTTC. It encodes CASSHSPGYEQYF.

This chain links TRBV6-5 with TRBJ1-1; 9 bases align to TRBD1. The junction had 8 bases not matched to a gene; V was cut back by 5 bases and J by 4 bases. The CDR3 extends over 15 amino acids. The germline V gene encodes CDR1 MNHEY and CDR2 SVGAGI. CDR3 region: CASSTDRGRSTEAFF. In DNA form, the CDR3 reads TGTGCCAGCAGTACGGACAGGGGTCGGAGCACTGAAGCTTTCTTT.

The rearrangement joins TRBV15 to TRBJ1-5; D unclear. The CDR3 contains 12 residues. Germline-derived CDR1 and CDR2 are LNHNV and YYDKDF (reference sequence). V was trimmed by 2 bases and J by 3 bases, leaving 2 bases between them. The CDR3 loop reads CATSRSNQPQHF. In DNA form, the CDR3 reads TGTGCCACCAGCAGATCCAATCAGCCCCAGCATTTT.

This chain links TRBV27 with TRBJ2-1, with 14 bases aligning to TRBD2. Losses at the gene ends were 7 bases for V and 6 bases for J; bases not matched to a gene: 17. Germline V gives CDR1 MNHEY, CDR2 SMNVEV (reference sequence). CDR3 length: 19 amino acids. For the CDR3, the DNA is TGTGCCAGCACTCCTGGGGGTGGGACTAGCGGGGGCCCGGTCAATGAGCAGTTCTTC. Translating gives CASTPGGGTSGGPVNEQFF.

The rearrangement uses TRBV4-2 and TRBJ1-3; D gene uncertain. V was shortened by 1 base and J by 4 bases, with 5 bases between the two germline ends. Looked up from germline, CDR1 is LGHNA and CDR2 is YNFKEQ. The CDR3 is 13 amino acids. The CDR3 region has the DNA TGTGCCAGCAGCCAAGTTCCCGGAAACACCATATATTTT. Amino acids: CASSQVPGNTIYF.

The chain recombines TRBV30 with TRBJ2-1; 7 bases line up with TRBD2. Unmatched junction bases numbered 2, after V lost 0 bases and J lost 9 bases. The germline V gene encodes CDR1 GTSNPN and CDR2 SVGIG (reference sequence). The CDR3 length is 12 residues. In DNA, the CDR3 is TGTGCCTGGAGTGTGGGGGGGTTTGAGCAGTTCTTC. Its protein is CAWSVGGFEQFF.

The chain employs TRBV7-8 and TRBJ1-2, with 7 nucleotides matching TRBD1. This CDR3 is 16 amino acids long. V was clipped by 3 bases and J by 8 bases; unmatched bases: 15. The V gene's germline CDR1 is SGHVS and CDR2 FQNEAQ. The CDR3 DNA follows: TGTGCCAGCAGCTTTTATAACGATGACAGGGAAGGGGGCTACACCTTC. Translation gives CASSFYNDDREGGYTF.

The V and J genes are TRBV6-1 and TRBJ2-2, with 8 nucleotides matching TRBD2. Germline values: CDR1 MNHNS, CDR2 SASEGT. This CDR3 comprises 17 residues. Trimming at V came to 4 bases and at J to 4 bases, leaving 11 bases not matched to a gene. Here the CDR3 DNA reads TGTGCCAGCAGTGGCACATCGCTGGCGGGGGGCACCGGGGAGCTGTTTTTT. Its protein product is CASSGTSLAGGTGELFF.

This clone was found once. This chain uses TRBV10-3 with TRBJ2-7; D tentatively fits TRBD1 or TRBD2 (5 bases each). This CDR3 has 11 amino acids. Germline lookup yields CDR1 ENHRY and CDR2 SYGVKD. Deletions cut 8 bases from V and 4 bases from J, with 9 bases between. The CDR3 DNA sequence: TGTGCCATCGGGACCAATTACGAGCAGTACTTC. Its protein is CAIGTNYEQYF.

The gene calls are TRBV4-3 and TRBJ1-1; D is perhaps TRBD1 (5 bases). CDR1 is LGHNA, CDR2 YSLEER, per germline. The CDR3 contains 15 residues. V dropped 0 bases and J dropped 1 base, with 9 bases sitting between them. The CDR3 DNA sequence: TGCGCCAGCAGCCAAGAAGGGGTAGGGAACACTGAAGCTTTCTTT. It yields the protein CASSQEGVGNTEAFF.

This clone was observed once. The rearrangement joins TRBV15 to TRBJ1-6; perhaps TRBD1 as D (5 bases). The length of the CDR3 is 15 residues. From germline, CDR1 is LNHNV and CDR2 YYDKDF (reference sequence). V lost 3 bases to trimming and J lost 7 bases, with 13 bases between them. For the CDR3, the DNA is TGTGCCACCAGCAGGGACACCATGGGAAATTCACCCCTCCACTTT. Its translation is CATSRDTMGNSPLHF.

The J gene is TRBJ2-5, the V gene TRBV4-1; D call uncertain. The DNA end lines up better with TRBJ2-7; the J call may be wrong. Germline CDR1 MGHRA, CDR2 YSYEKL. The CDR3 length is 16 residues. CDR3 nucleotide sequence: TGCGCCAGCAGCCAAGATCCCCCCGTCCCAGGCTACGAGCAGTACTTC. Amino acids: CASSQDPPVPGYEQYF.

The rearrangement uses TRBV28 and TRBJ2-3; no clear D. Per the germline V gene, CDR1 is MDHEN and CDR2 is SYDVKM. Trimming removed 5 bases at V and 2 bases at J, with 17 bases between. The CDR3 runs to 16 residues. CDR3 in amino acids: CASSPELDGPTDTQYF. CDR3 sequence (DNA): TGTGCCAGCAGTCCTGAACTGGACGGCCCCACAGATACGCAGTATTTT. Complete variable domain (other parts from reference TRBV28 and TRBJ2-3): DVKVTQSSRYLVKRTGEKVFLECVQDMDHENMFWYRQDPGLGLRLIYFSYDVKMKEKGDIPEGYSVSREKKERFSLILESASTNQTSMYLCASSPELDGPTDTQYFGPGTRLTVL.

The chain links TRBV4-2 to TRBJ1-1; 7 bases line up with TRBD1. CDR3 size: 14 residues. The germline CDR1 and CDR2 sequences are LGHNA and YNFKEQ. J lost 2 bases, V lost 4 bases, and 4 bases had no gene match. The CDR3 region has the DNA TGTGCCAGCAGCCCGGGGACAGATAACACTGAAGCTTTCTTT. Its translation is CASSPGTDNTEAFF.

The chain has TRBV19 and TRBJ1-3, with 11 bases matching TRBD1. J lost 4 bases, V lost 5 bases, and 7 bases had no gene match. CDR1 and CDR2 from the germline V gene are LNHDA and SQIVND (reference sequence). The CDR3 spans 16 residues. The CDR3 DNA follows: TGTGCCAGTAGTCCAGGGACAGGGGGACTGGGAAACACCATATATTTT. This codes for CASSPGTGGLGNTIYF. The whole variable domain, filled in from reference TRBV19 and TRBJ1-3, reads DGGITQSPKYLFRKEGQNVTLSCEQNLNHDAMYWYRQDPGQGLRLIYYSQIVNDFQKGDIAEGYSVSREKKESFPLTVTSAQKNPTAFYLCASSPGTGGLGNTIYFGEGSWLTVV.

The CDR3 sequence: CASSPSRGGADTQYF. As DNA, the CDR3 is TGTGCCAGTAGTCCTAGTCGGGGGGGGGCCGATACGCAGTATTTT. The chain uses TRBV19 and TRBJ2-3; TRBD2 agrees at 8 bases. This CDR3 is 15 amino acids long. Germline trimming cut 5 bases from V and 6 bases from J; bases unmatched to any gene: 10. Germline V gene lookup returns CDR1 LNHDA and CDR2 SQIVND (reference sequence).

The J gene is TRBJ2-3, the V gene TRBV9; D possibly corresponds to TRBD1 (5 bases). This CDR3 has 14 residues. Germline CDR1 SGDLS, CDR2 YYNGEE. The germline V and J ends were trimmed by 3 bases and 4 bases, with 12 bases remaining between them. CDR3 in amino acids: CASSAPRVPDTQYF. For the CDR3, the DNA is TGTGCCAGCAGCGCCCCCAGGGTTCCAGATACGCAGTATTTT.

This chain connects TRBV9 to TRBJ2-1; D is possibly TRBD1 or TRBD2 (5 bases each). Trimming pared 0 bases from V and 7 bases from J, leaving 23 bases between. Germline V gene lookup returns CDR1 SGDLS and CDR2 YYNGEE. The CDR3 contains 18 residues. CDR3 sequence reads: CASSVDSGTPAYGNEQFF. The CDR3 region has the DNA TGTGCCAGCAGCGTAGATTCGGGGACCCCAGCCTATGGGAATGAGCAGTTCTTC.

The chain combines TRBV7-9 with TRBJ2-7; D is perhaps TRBD2 (6 bases). Trimming took off 5 bases at V and 0 bases at J, with 11 bases between the two ends. The CDR3 consists of 14 residues. Germline CDR1 SEHNR, CDR2 FQNEAQ (reference sequence). CDR3 sequence: CASSPRDFSYEQYF. CDR3 DNA sequence: TGTGCCAGCAGCCCCCGGGACTTCTCCTACGAGCAGTACTTC.

This rearrangement joins TRBV11-2 to TRBJ2-3, with unresolved D. CDR3 length: 15 residues. Germline CDR1 and CDR2: SGHAT and FQNNGV. The V and J ends lost 0 bases and 2 bases respectively, with 9 bases between them. The CDR3 spells CASSLDNQFTDTQYF. The CDR3 bases are TGTGCCAGCAGCTTAGATAATCAGTTCACAGATACGCAGTATTTT.

V and J are TRBV5-6 and TRBJ2-7; D is unclear. Germline CDR1 and CDR2: SGHDT and YYEEEE. CDR3 length: 15 residues. The ends were cut back, 5 bases at V and 3 bases at J, with 18 bases in the middle. CDR3 amino acids: CASRGWGAPLYEQYF. The CDR3 DNA reads as TGTGCCAGCAGAGGGTGGGGTGCCCCCCTCTACGAGCAGTACTTC. Variable domain in full (rest from reference TRBV5-6 and TRBJ2-7): DAGVTQSPTHLIKTRGQQVTLRCSPKSGHDTVSWYQQALGQGPQFIFQYYEEEERQRGNFPDRFSGHQFPNYSSELNVNALLLGDSALYLCASRGWGAPLYEQYFGPGTRLTVT.

V is TRBV6-1 and J is TRBJ1-5; the match to TRBD1 covers 8 bases. The CDR3 has 14 amino acids. V lost 8 bases, J lost 6 bases, and 9 bases stayed unmatched. CDR1 and CDR2 from the germline V gene are MNHNS and SASEGT. The CDR3 protein is CASRPVTGVQPQHF. The CDR3 DNA follows: TGTGCCAGCCGACCGGTGACAGGGGTTCAGCCCCAGCATTTT.

This chain connects TRBV4-1 to TRBJ1-2; a weak D match, TRBD1 (5 bases). The CDR3 consists of 13 residues. Germline CDR1 reads MGHRA; CDR2 reads YSYEKL. V lost 5 bases, J lost 6 bases, and 13 bases lay in between. CDR3 region: CASSRGTPDGYTF. As DNA, the CDR3 is TGCGCCAGCAGCAGGGGTACCCCCGATGGCTACACCTTC.

This chain joins TRBV25-1 and TRBJ1-4, with a tentative D call TRBD1 (5 bases). The length of the CDR3 is 15 residues. Per the germline V gene, CDR1 is MGHDK and CDR2 is SYGVNS. The germline V and J ends were trimmed by 1 base and 3 bases, with 9 bases remaining between them. This CDR3 reads CASSEWGDSNEKLFF. Written as DNA, the CDR3 is TGTGCCAGCAGTGAATGGGGGGATTCTAATGAAAAACTGTTTTTT.

Here the CDR3 DNA reads TGTGCCAGCAGCGTAGGTTCGGAACCACATGAGCAGTTCTTC. Amino acid sequence: CASSVGSEPHEQFF. J is TRBJ2-1 and V is TRBV9; no firm D call. V lost 0 bases and J lost 8, with 12 bases in between. Germline CDR1 reads SGDLS; CDR2 reads YYNGEE. The CDR3 length is 14 residues.

The CDR3 DNA reads as TGTGCCAGTAGTATAGGGTCACGGGGCCCGTCTGGCTACACCTTC. It codes for CASSIGSRGPSGYTF. The chain is built from TRBV19 and TRBJ1-2; possibly TRBD1 for D (5 bases). The CDR3 sequence is 15 residues long. CDR1 is LNHDA and CDR2 is SQIVND in the germline V gene (reference sequence). Trimming shortened V by 1 base and J by 7 bases, and 16 bases separated the two germline ends. The full variable domain, rest sourced from reference TRBV19 and TRBJ1-2, is DGGITQSPKYLFRKEGQNVTLSCEQNLNHDAMYWYRQDPGQGLRLIYYSQIVNDFQKGDIAEGYSVSREKKESFPLTVTSAQKNPTAFYLCASSIGSRGPSGYTFGSGTRLTVV.

The J gene is TRBJ1-5, the V gene TRBV4-1, with no clear D. This CDR3 is built from 15 residues. Germline CDR1 is MGHRA and CDR2 is YSYEKL. Deletions cut 0 bases from V and 3 bases from J, with 9 bases between. CDR3 sequence (DNA): TGCGCCAGCAGCCAAGATGAGGGTCCCAATCAGCCCCAGCATTTT. Its translation: CASSQDEGPNQPQHF.

The gene calls are TRBV27 and TRBJ1-1; D not resolved. The CDR3 runs to 13 residues. Germline V gene lookup returns CDR1 MNHEY and CDR2 SMNVEV (reference sequence). With 2 bases removed from V and 8 bases from J, the gap between germline ends came to 12 bases. The CDR3 spells CASSLASLTEAFF. The CDR3 region has the DNA TGTGCCAGCAGTTTAGCTAGTCTAACCGAAGCTTTCTTT.

This sequence joins TRBV6-1 and TRBJ2-1, with D maybe TRBD2 (6 bases). Germline CDR1 and CDR2: MNHNS and SASEGT. This CDR3 comprises 15 residues. V was trimmed by 3 bases and J by 2 bases, leaving 11 bases between them. The CDR3 loop is CASSELGEAYNEQFF. DNA for the CDR3: TGTGCCAGCAGTGAGTTGGGGGAGGCCTACAATGAGCAGTTCTTC.

The chain has TRBV13 and TRBJ2-7; 7 positions match TRBD2. Losses at the gene ends were 5 bases for V and 4 bases for J; bases not matched to a gene: 14. CDR3 length equals 16 residues. In germline, CDR1 is PRHDT, CDR2 FYEKMQ (reference sequence). CDR3 residues: CASSPPTTGAGYEQYF. In DNA form, the CDR3 reads TGTGCCAGCAGCCCACCCACCACAGGAGCGGGATACGAGCAGTACTTC.

CDR3: CASSSSGGGTGELFF. Here the CDR3 DNA reads TGTGCCAGCAGCAGCTCCGGGGGTGGCACCGGGGAGCTGTTTTTT. This chain connects TRBV6-5 to TRBJ2-2; tentative D call: TRBD2 (6 bases). V lost 6 bases to trimming and J lost 4 bases, with 15 bases between them. This CDR3 contains 15 residues. Germline CDR1 is MNHEY and CDR2 is SVGAGI.

The chain recombines TRBV7-9 with TRBJ1-1; D not resolved. Trimming removed 1 base at V and 0 bases at J, with 9 bases between. This CDR3 is built from 15 residues. Germline V gene lookup returns CDR1 SEHNR and CDR2 FQNEAQ (reference sequence). The DNA of the CDR3 is TGTGCCAGCAGCTTAGTTTACAGCATGAACACTGAAGCTTTCTTT. It is translated as CASSLVYSMNTEAFF.